This T cell receptor (beta chain) was sequenced for a study of radiotherapy plus CTLA-4 blockade in lung cancer. The overall study: Among patients, more than 15% showed objective responses, and about 30% had disease control.

The data were produced by immunoSEQ multiplex PCR, yet TCRdb's version contains in-frame clones alone and is incomplete. The table includes 100,000 or so clones, around 81% detected once. CDR3 length: 15 residues. Germline CDR1 reads SGDLS; CDR2 reads YYNGEE. V dropped 2 bases and J dropped 4; count of bases not matched to a gene: 4. About this clone: What it binds is not known.

Study-wide findings and caveats: In blood, early T cell clone dynamics reportedly predicted response best, together with interferon-beta.

The TCR comes from a human donor with non-small cell lung cancer that progressed on radiotherapy plus ipilimumab. The chain couples TRBV9 to TRBJ2-2; 8 nucleotides agree with TRBD2. Sequenced material: peripheral blood, taken from a patient treated with radiotherapy plus ipilimumab. The CDR3 sequence: CASSVTGLVTGELFF. DNA of the CDR3: TGTGCCAGCAGCGTTACGGGACTAGTCACCGGGGAGCTGTTTTTT.